A single sample is the source of the 2 T cell receptor beta chains below, sequenced in a study of T-cell memory formation after mild COVID-19. One entry per CDR3 protein, called by TCRdb with MiXCR from the 5' RACE reads. The sample holds 210,000 or so distinct CDR3 sequences, around 19% seen once. Input material: PBMCs or a T cell subset sorted from them (not recorded which). These receptors all stem from an adult woman who had mild COVID-19 (a few samples of this study predate the infection). Cell type and time point are not known.

V usage is TRBV30 and J usage is TRBJ2-3; D is unresolved. CDR3 size: 12 residues. Germline lookup yields CDR1 GTSNPN and CDR2 SVGIG (reference sequence). Trimming cost V 4 bases and J 6 bases, with 11 bases left between them. CDR3 coding DNA: TGTGCCTGGACCCGGGCTAGGGATACGCAGTATTTT. This translates into CAWTRARDTQYF.

The sample holds a few counts of this clonotype. V gene TRBV24-1 combines with J gene TRBJ2-1; D may be TRBD2 (5 bases). The CDR3 is 16 residues long. V was clipped by 7 bases and J by 0 bases, with 15 bases between them. Germline V CDR1 and CDR2: KGHDR, SFDVKD. The CDR3: CATSGLGGRSYNEQFF. Here the CDR3 DNA reads TGTGCCACCAGCGGTTTAGGAGGACGCTCCTACAATGAGCAGTTCTTC.